This T cell receptor (beta chain) was observed in a study of Graves' ophthalmopathy and Graves' hyperthyroidism. Turning to the study itself: Sampling took place at initial diagnosis, with peripheral blood obtained before any treatment. Overall study results and limits: Blood also held most thyroid clonotypes expanded above 0.001 frequency. The model predicted ophthalmopathy progression with 65% to 71% sensitivity and around 72% specificity.

The starting material, about 9.5 ml of fresh peripheral blood, provided the PBMCs. The CDR3 runs 15 residues. The trim removed 2 bases at V and 3 bases at J, leaving 6 bases unmatched. CDR1 is MDHEN, CDR2 SYDVKM, per germline. About this clonotype: The antigen is undetermined.

Researchers took RNA transcripts and amplified TCR beta CDR3 regions from them. The library came from an HTBI-primed first-round RT-PCR and a second-round multiplex PCR. TCRdb independently ran MiXCR on the multiplex PCR reads; one entry per CDR3 protein. The table lists about 210,000 distinct CDR3 sequences, just under 30% of them singletons. The sequenced sample consisted of peripheral blood. V and J are TRBV28 and TRBJ1-1; 7 bases map to TRBD1. The TCR was taken from a man aged 50 to 60 with Graves' ophthalmopathy. The CDR3 loop reads CASSLPRDRDTEAFF. The CDR3 nucleotides are TGTGCCAGCAGTTTACCGCGGGACAGAGACACTGAAGCTTTCTTT.